This TCR beta chain was obtained from a study of type 1 and type 2 diabetes patients. About the study: The whole study generated about 20 million paired-end reads. Study-level results: Some expanded clones seen only in T1D might occur in additional T2D or control samples.

A word on this clonotype: Its specificity is not known. Germline and junction disagree at one end, which may indicate a read error.

Genomic DNA was the PCR template. The TCR beta CDR3 region was amplified using 30 forward and 13 reverse primers. One entry per CDR3 protein results from TCRdb running MiXCR on the multiplex PCR reads. Of around 300,000 distinct CDR3 sequences listed, around 47% were seen once; the top ten hold about an eighth. Looked up from germline, CDR1 is LNHDA and CDR2 is SQIVND (reference sequence). The CDR3 length is 14 residues. The clonotype comes from a man in his late teens or twenties with type 2 diabetes. Sequenced: peripheral blood mononuclear cells (PBMCs). V and J are TRBV19 and TRBJ2-7, with 10 bases identical to TRBD2. CDR3 DNA sequence: TGTGCCAGTAGTGCTAGCGGGGGAGCCTACGAGCGGTACTTC. Encoded protein: CASSASGGAYERYF. Drawing the rest from reference TRBV19 and TRBJ2-7, the complete variable domain is DGGITQSPKYLFRKEGQNVTLSCEQNLNHDAMYWYRQDPGQGLRLIYYSQIVNDFQKGDIAEGYSVSREKKESFPLTVTSAQKNPTAFYLCASSASGGAYERYFGPGTRLTVT.